Each of the 23 T cell receptor beta chains below was sequenced from the same sample in a study of blood T cells in healthy people across ages. Together with a sample-barcoded 5' primer, a J-beta primer mix was included in a second PCR lasting about 7 to 12 cycles. MiXCR was run by TCRdb on the 5' RACE reads, yielding one entry per CDR3 protein. The sample lists approximately 820,000 distinct CDR3 sequences; roughly 44% were seen once. The source material was blood. The receptors were gathered from a man aged 55 to 70 in good health.

The chain combines TRBV5-1 with TRBJ1-1, with D maybe TRBD1 (5 bases). Trimming shortened V by 0 bases and J by 8 bases, and 8 bases separated the two germline ends. This CDR3 region has 12 residues. CDR1 is SGHRS and CDR2 is YFSETQ in the germline V gene. CDR3 sequence reads: CASSLDWGEAFF. DNA for the CDR3: TGCGCCAGCAGCTTGGATTGGGGGGAAGCTTTCTTT.

This clonotype has more than one count but fewer than ten. Since a much larger clone is just one base distant, this may be a read error. This rearrangement joins TRBV7-8 to TRBJ2-4; D is undetermined. The end of the DNA fits TRBJ2-7 better, so the J call may be wrong. In germline, CDR1 is SGHVS, CDR2 FQNEAQ. CDR3 length: 13 residues. The chain's CDR3 is CASSLVGSSEQYF. As DNA, the CDR3 is TGTGCCAGCAGCTTAGTTGGCAGCTCCGAGCAGTACTTC.

This clonotype was picked up one time. This sequence joins TRBV6-6 and TRBJ1-3; D perhaps matches TRBD1 (5 bases). The CDR3 sequence is 12 residues long. CDR1 is MNHNY, CDR2 SVGAGI, per germline (reference sequence). V lost 11 bases to trimming and J lost 4 bases, with 12 bases between them. CDR3 region: CAVLEGGNTIYF. The CDR3, as DNA: TGTGCCGTCCTCGAGGGGGGAAACACCATATATTTT.

This clonotype was picked up a small number of times. The J gene is TRBJ1-5, the V gene TRBV20-1, with a tentative D call TRBD1 (5 bases). The CDR3 runs to 14 residues. The V end was cut by 3 bases, the J end by 2 bases, with 11 bases between. Germline V gene data show CDR1 as DFQATT and CDR2 as SNEGSKA (reference sequence). The CDR3 DNA reads TGCAGTGCTAGTGGGGGGGGACGCAATCAGCCCCAGCATTTT. Protein product: CSASGGGRNQPQHF.

The chain is built from TRBV10-2 and TRBJ2-1; D possibly corresponds to TRBD2 (6 bases). Per the germline V gene, CDR1 is WSHSY and CDR2 is SAAADI. Trimming pared 3 bases from V and 4 bases from J, leaving 16 bases between. The CDR3 length is 16 residues. The CDR3 loop reads CASSEWREGVYNEQFF. The CDR3 DNA reads TGCGCCAGCAGTGAATGGCGGGAAGGGGTTTACAATGAGCAGTTCTTC.

This clonotype was detected once. The genes are TRBV7-2 and TRBJ2-3; 9 nucleotides agree with TRBD2. Germline V gene sequence: CDR1 SGHTA, CDR2 FQGNSA. This CDR3 comprises 16 residues. J was trimmed by 4 bases and V by 1 base; bases with no gene match: 6. As DNA, the CDR3 is TGTGCCAGCAGCTTAGAGGGCGGGGGGGTGTCAGATACGCAGTATTTT. Its protein product is CASSLEGGGVSDTQYF.

J is TRBJ2-6 and V is TRBV5-1; 12 bases agree with TRBD1. The CDR3 is 20 amino acids. The V segment lost 0 bases and the J segment 2 bases; nucleotides outside the gene matches: 9. The germline V gene has CDR1 SGHRS and CDR2 YFSETQ. The CDR3 coding sequence is TGCGCCAGCAGCTTGGAGGGTCCCGGGACAGGGGGCGCTGGGGCCAACGTCCTGACTTTC. As protein: CASSLEGPGTGGAGANVLTF.

This clonotype was counted at least ten times. The rearrangement uses TRBV11-2 and TRBJ2-3, with 15 bases aligning to TRBD2. V lost 5 bases to trimming and J lost 2 bases; unmatched junction nucleotides: 5. Germline V CDR1 and CDR2: SGHAT, FQNNGV. The CDR3 has 17 amino acids. In DNA form, the CDR3 reads TGTGCCAGCAGCACCGGGACTAGCGGGGGGTACACAGATACGCAGTATTTT. This gives the protein CASSTGTSGGYTDTQYF.

The rearrangement uses TRBV20-1 and TRBJ2-7; the D gene is possibly TRBD1 (6 bases). The CDR3 length is 15 residues. CDR1 is DFQATT and CDR2 is SNEGSKA in the germline V gene (reference sequence). V shed 2 bases and J shed 4 bases, with 18 bases lying between them. The CDR3 bases are TGCAGTGCTAGAATATTATCCCGGGACATATACGAGCAGTACTTC. Translating gives CSARILSRDIYEQYF.

This sequence joins TRBV6-2 or TRBV6-3 and TRBJ2-1; the match to TRBD2 covers 9 bases. This CDR3 has 15 amino acids. V gave up 8 bases and J gave up 4 bases; unmatched junction bases: 9. CDR1 and CDR2 (germline): MNHEY, SVGEGT. CDR3 nucleotide sequence: TGTGCCAGCGGGCGGGAGGGCCTTCTTTACAATGAGCAGTTCTTC. Amino acids: CASGREGLLYNEQFF.

To note about this clonotype: Possible read error: a much larger clone is one base away. The chain uses TRBV6-6 and TRBJ1-2, with D hard to call. CDR1 and CDR2 from the germline V gene are MNHNY and SVGAGI (reference sequence). This CDR3 region has 14 residues. CDR3 in amino acids: CTSNVQVPPYGYTF. The CDR3 nucleotides read TGTACCAGCAATGTTCAGGTTCCCCCCTATGGCTACACCTTC.

The J gene is TRBJ2-2, the V gene TRBV29-1, with a tentative D call TRBD1 (5 bases). The V end lost 6 bases, the J end lost 6 bases, and 11 bases lay between the germline ends. This CDR3 has 12 amino acids. CDR1 and CDR2 from the germline V gene are SQVTM and ANQGSEA. The DNA of the CDR3 is TGCAGCGTGAGTTTAGGGGCCGGGGAGCTGTTTTTT. Its protein product is CSVSLGAGELFF.

A few counts support this clonotype. The chain uses TRBV25-1 and TRBJ1-1; maybe TRBD1 (6 bases). The CDR3 has 16 residues. The ends were cut back, 3 bases at V and 3 bases at J, with 17 bases in the middle. From germline, CDR1 is MGHDK and CDR2 SYGVNS. In DNA form, the CDR3 reads TGTGCCAGCAGTGATCCGGGACACTCCGGGTACACTGAAGCTTTCTTT. Translation gives CASSDPGHSGYTEAFF.

The rearrangement joins TRBV30 to TRBJ2-7, with D hard to call. Germline assignment: CDR1 GTSNPN and CDR2 SVGIG (reference sequence). CDR3 length: 13 residues. V was shortened by 5 bases and J by 5 bases, with 16 bases between the two germline ends. CDR3 region: CAWDISPTDEQYF. In DNA, the CDR3 is TGTGCCTGGGACATAAGTCCTACTGACGAGCAGTACTTC.

This clonotype was seen a handful of times. This chain uses TRBV20-1 with TRBJ1-4; a weak D match, TRBD1 (5 bases). V was pared by 0 bases and J by 7 bases, with 6 bases between. The germline CDR1 and CDR2 sequences are DFQATT and SNEGSKA (reference sequence). The CDR3 length is 12 residues. In nucleotides, the CDR3 is TGCAGTGCTAGAGATCAGGGTGAAAAACTGTTTTTT. Translating it yields CSARDQGEKLFF.

The rearrangement uses TRBV4-3 and TRBJ1-1; 7 nucleotides line up with TRBD1. After removal of 3 bases from V and 5 bases from J, the junction contained 12 bases not matched to a gene. The V gene's germline CDR1 is LGHNA and CDR2 YSLEER. The CDR3 loop spans 16 amino acids. This CDR3 is CASSQGGQVGRTEAFF. The CDR3 coding sequence is TGCGCCAGCAGCCAGGGAGGACAGGTCGGTCGTACTGAAGCTTTCTTT.

V and J are TRBV14 and TRBJ2-3; perhaps TRBD2 as D (5 bases). This CDR3 spans 12 amino acids. Germline CDR1 reads SGHDN; CDR2 reads FVKESK. Trimming removed 4 bases from V and 8 bases from J, with 10 bases in between. The CDR3 region is CASSPREGTQYF. The CDR3 coding sequence is TGTGCCAGCAGCCCCCGTGAGGGTACGCAGTATTTT.

J is TRBJ2-1 and V is TRBV7-3; no clear D. The CDR3 length is 12 residues. Germline V lookup: CDR1 SGHTA, CDR2 FQGTGA. Trimming stripped 5 bases from V and 6 bases from J, with 8 bases between. The CDR3 nucleotides are TGTGCCAGCAGCGGGTATGGCAATGAGCAGTTCTTC. Its translation is CASSGYGNEQFF.

This clonotype turned up a few times. The V gene is TRBV29-1, the J gene TRBJ2-2; perhaps TRBD1 as D (6 bases). Germline CDR1 SQVTM, CDR2 ANQGSEA. The CDR3 runs to 14 residues. V lost 4 bases and J 6 bases, leaving 15 bases between the germline ends. This CDR3 is CSVVTGTIAGELFF. CDR3 sequence (DNA): TGCAGCGTTGTTACAGGGACAATTGCCGGGGAGCTGTTTTTT.

A few counts support this clonotype. V and J are TRBV4-1 and TRBJ1-5, with D perhaps matching TRBD1 (6 bases). Germline CDR1 reads MGHRA; CDR2 reads YSYEKL. V lost 2 bases to trimming and J lost 3 bases, with 14 bases between them. The length of the CDR3 is 16 residues. The CDR3 sequence: CASSQQRGQLNQPQHF. CDR3 DNA sequence: TGCGCCAGCAGCCAACAGAGAGGACAGCTCAATCAGCCCCAGCATTTT.

The table lists this clonotype with a few counts. The rearrangement joins TRBV6-1 to TRBJ1-4; TRBD1 matches 9 bases. The V and J ends lost 10 bases and 8 bases, in that order; junction bases with no gene match: 8. This CDR3 is built from 13 residues. Germline V gives CDR1 MNHNS, CDR2 SASEGT. The CDR3 DNA sequence: TGTGCCACCGACAGGGGGTATCGGGAAAAACTGTTTTTT. Its protein product is CATDRGYREKLFF.

The chain uses TRBV7-9 and TRBJ2-7; D is possibly TRBD1 (6 bases). Deletions cut 5 bases from V and 3 bases from J, with 14 bases between. The CDR3 spans 14 residues. Germline CDR1 SEHNR, CDR2 FQNEAQ (reference sequence). CDR3 bases: TGTGCCAGCAGCCTGCGACAGGACAACTACGAGCAGTACTTC. Translation gives CASSLRQDNYEQYF. The entire variable domain, with the rest obtained from reference TRBV7-9 and TRBJ2-7, is as follows: DTGVSQNPRHKITKRGQNVTFRCDPISEHNRLYWYRQTLGQGPEFLTYFQNEAQLEKSRLLSDRFSAERPKGSFSTLEIQRTEQGDSAMYLCASSLRQDNYEQYFGPGTRLTVT.

A few counts support this clonotype. The chain employs TRBV20-1 and TRBJ2-3, with 8 bases that match TRBD2. V lost 3 bases to trimming and J lost 5 bases; unmatched junction nucleotides: 7. CDR1 is DFQATT, CDR2 SNEGSKA, per germline (reference sequence). The CDR3 runs to 14 residues. CDR3 nucleotide sequence: TGCAGTGCTAGGAAAAGCGGGGGTGGAGATACGCAGTATTTT. As protein: CSARKSGGGDTQYF.